This TCR beta chain was captured by sequencing in a study of blood T cell repertoires in COVID-19. Turning to the study itself: T cells, B-cell-depleted T cells, or PBMCs supplied cDNA or gDNA.

Germline lookup yields CDR1 SEHNR and CDR2 FQNEAQ (reference sequence). V was trimmed by 1 base and J by 0 bases, leaving 16 bases between them. The CDR3 loop spans 19 amino acids. This clone was seen ten or more times. Clones were read by immunoSEQ multiplex PCR, and TCRdb kept only the in-frame ones, dropping some. The data hold about 61,000 clones, with around 77% observed a single time. V gene TRBV7-9 combines with J gene TRBJ1-6, with D perhaps TRBD1 (6 bases). This sequence originates from a man older than 75 with active or convalescent COVID-19. The specimen sequenced was peripheral blood. The CDR3 here is CASSLGPWGPLSYNSPLHF. The DNA of the CDR3 is TGTGCCAGCAGCTTAGGCCCTTGGGGGCCTCTCTCCTATAATTCACCCCTCCACTTT.